The 30 T cell receptor beta chains presented below share a single source sample, sequenced in a study of monozygotic twins with inflammatory bowel disease. TCRdb processed the 5' RACE reads again and assigns one entry to each CDR3 protein, with no DNA. The listing records hundreds of thousands of distinct CDR3 sequences. Sequenced sample: blood. Every receptor here comes from a human donor with ulcerative colitis or Crohn's disease, or a healthy co-twin of an affected twin (not recorded which).

The chain employs TRBV30 and TRBJ2-4. This CDR3 spans 14 amino acids. Germline V gene sequence: CDR1 GTSNPN, CDR2 SVGIG (reference sequence). The CDR3 here is CAWSVDLAANIQYF.

The chain recombines TRBV6-2 or TRBV6-3 with TRBJ1-2; TCRdb lists TRBD1, though no DNA is available to test this call. CDR3 length: 13 amino acids. CDR1 is MNHEY and CDR2 is SVGEGT in the germline V gene. The CDR3 region is CASNPGTAFGYTF.

The chain combines TRBV20-1 with TRBJ2-7; there is no DNA to check the TCRdb D call of TRBD1. CDR1 and CDR2 (germline): DFQATT, SNEGSKA (reference sequence). This CDR3 has 14 residues. The CDR3 sequence: CSATTGDKYYEQYF.

This chain joins TRBV9 and TRBJ2-1. CDR1 is SGDLS, CDR2 YYNGEE, per germline. This CDR3 region has 14 residues. The chain's CDR3 is CASSVTVSNNEQFF.

The rearrangement uses TRBV19 and TRBJ2-2; TCRdb calls TRBD1, which cannot be checked without DNA. The germline CDR1 and CDR2 sequences are LNHDA and SQIVND (reference sequence). The CDR3 totals 16 residues. CDR3 region: CASSVTGTGNTGELFF.

The chain joins TRBV7-2 to TRBJ2-1; TCRdb names TRBD2, which stays unverified in the absence of DNA. The length of the CDR3 is 14 residues. Germline CDR1 SGHTA, CDR2 FQGNSA. Here the CDR3 reads CASSLTGLEGEQFF.

The chain uses TRBV6-2 or TRBV6-3 and TRBJ1-1; TCRdb proposes TRBD1, but this gene call is untestable without DNA. The CDR3 length is 14 residues. Germline values: CDR1 MNHEY, CDR2 SVGEGT. This CDR3 reads CASSYGAKNTEAFF.

The chain recombines TRBV6-2 or TRBV6-3 with TRBJ2-1; TCRdb designates TRBD2, a call that cannot be tested without DNA. The CDR3 extends over 14 amino acids. CDR1 is MNHEY and CDR2 is SVGEGT in the germline V gene. The CDR3 reads CASLRLAGGDEQFF.

The chain has TRBV7-2 and TRBJ1-2. The CDR3 covers 12 residues. The germline CDR1 and CDR2 sequences are SGHTA and FQGNSA. The CDR3 protein is CASSLGKGGYTF.

CDR3 sequence: CASSLQRGQNNEQFF. The rearrangement links TRBV7-3 to TRBJ2-1; the D call from TCRdb, TRBD2, cannot be confirmed without DNA. The CDR3 consists of 15 residues. Germline values: CDR1 SGHTA, CDR2 FQGTGA. Using reference TRBV7-3 and TRBJ2-1 for the parts outside the CDR3, the full variable domain is GAGVSQTPSNKVTEKGKYVELRCDPISGHTALYWYRQSLGQGPEFLIYFQGTGAADDSGLPNDRFFAVRPEGSVSTLKIQRTERGDSAVYLCASSLQRGQNNEQFFGPGTRLTVL.

The chain has TRBV5-5 and TRBJ2-5. The CDR3 loop spans 14 amino acids. The germline V gene encodes CDR1 SGHKS and CDR2 YYEKEE (reference sequence). Here the CDR3 reads CASRSGLDQGTQYF.

The chain is built from TRBV9 and TRBJ1-5; TCRdb's D call, TRBD1, is unchecked because there is no DNA. The germline gives CDR1 SGDLS, CDR2 YYNGEE. This CDR3 region has 16 residues. The chain's CDR3 is CASSVDRRQTYQPQHF.

The rearrangement joins TRBV20-1 to TRBJ2-3; TCRdb proposes TRBD2, but this gene call is untestable without DNA. Germline CDR1 DFQATT, CDR2 SNEGSKA (reference sequence). This CDR3 is 16 amino acids long. CDR3: CSARAGLAGATDTQYF.

The J gene is TRBJ2-1, the V gene TRBV7-9; TCRdb reports TRBD1, a call that lacks DNA to check it against. The CDR3 contains 15 residues. Germline V gene data show CDR1 as SEHNR and CDR2 as FQNEAQ (reference sequence). The CDR3 loop is CASSFFQGTYNEQFF. The complete variable domain, with remaining parts taken from reference TRBV7-9 and TRBJ2-1, reads DTGVSQNPRHKITKRGQNVTFRCDPISEHNRLYWYRQTLGQGPEFLTYFQNEAQLEKSRLLSDRFSAERPKGSFSTLEIQRTEQGDSAMYLCASSFFQGTYNEQFFGPGTRLTVL.

The chain carries TRBV5-5 and TRBJ2-4; absent DNA, TCRdb's TRBD2 call cannot be checked. The germline V gene encodes CDR1 SGHKS and CDR2 YYEKEE (reference sequence). This CDR3 has 17 residues. CDR3 sequence: CASSLVLAVKAKNIQYF. Full variable domain (outside the CDR3, taken from reference TRBV5-5 and TRBJ2-4): DAGVTQSPTHLIKTRGQQVTLRCSPISGHKSVSWYQQVLGQGPQFIFQYYEKEERGRGNFPDRFSARQFPNYSSELNVNALLLGDSALYLCASSLVLAVKAKNIQYFGAGTRLSVL.

This rearrangement joins TRBV7-9 to TRBJ1-2; the TRBD1 assignment by TCRdb is unverifiable without DNA. CDR3 length: 13 amino acids. Germline-derived CDR1 and CDR2 are SEHNR and FQNEAQ (reference sequence). This CDR3 reads CASSRTESYGYTF.

The rearrangement joins TRBV29-1 to TRBJ1-1; no DNA is available, so the TRBD1 call from TCRdb remains unchecked. This CDR3 is built from 13 residues. Germline V gene lookup returns CDR1 SQVTM and CDR2 ANQGSEA. CDR3: CSVDATDTLRAFF.

The chain links TRBV10-3 to TRBJ2-7; lacking DNA, the TRBD1 call made by TCRdb goes unchecked. The CDR3 totals 16 residues. Germline V CDR1 and CDR2: ENHRY, SYGVKD. The CDR3 reads CAISEAQGGPGGEQYF.

This sequence joins TRBV13 and TRBJ2-1; TCRdb reports TRBD2, a call that lacks DNA to check it against. The V gene's germline CDR1 is PRHDT and CDR2 FYEKMQ (reference sequence). The CDR3 sequence is 16 residues long. The CDR3 sequence is CASSLPRGGPGNEQFF.

The chain links TRBV19 to TRBJ1-5. The CDR3 runs 14 residues. Per the germline V gene, CDR1 is LNHDA and CDR2 is SQIVND (reference sequence). The CDR3 sequence: CASSRINSNQPQHF.

CDR3 in amino acids: CASRLDNSGSAGYTF. The V call is TRBV5-4, the J call TRBJ1-2; there is no DNA to check the TCRdb D call of TRBD1. This CDR3 region has 15 residues. Germline assignment: CDR1 SGHNT and CDR2 YYREEE (reference sequence).

The gene calls are TRBV5-4 and TRBJ2-2. Germline V gene sequence: CDR1 SGHNT, CDR2 YYREEE (reference sequence). CDR3 length equals 12 residues. CDR3 residues: CASSFATGELFF.

This chain joins TRBV7-8 and TRBJ2-5. The CDR3 runs 15 residues. Per the germline V gene, CDR1 is SGHVS and CDR2 is FQNEAQ. The CDR3 reads CASSPTRRTKKTQYF.

The chain links TRBV11-2 to TRBJ2-7. The germline gives CDR1 SGHAT, CDR2 FQNNGV. CDR3 size: 13 residues. CDR3 in amino acids: CASSFFQTYEQYF.

The gene calls are TRBV20-1 and TRBJ2-7; TCRdb's D call of TRBD2 is untestable without DNA. Germline loops: CDR1 DFQATT, CDR2 SNEGSKA (reference sequence). This CDR3 has 16 residues. CDR3 region: CSARSSGRTWSYEQYF.

V and J are TRBV20-1 and TRBJ2-2; there is no DNA to check the TCRdb D call of TRBD2. The CDR3 extends over 14 amino acids. Germline CDR1 DFQATT, CDR2 SNEGSKA (reference sequence). CDR3 sequence: CSARTSGSSGELFF.

This chain connects TRBV6-5 to TRBJ2-2; the TRBD1 assignment by TCRdb is unverifiable without DNA. Germline CDR1 reads MNHEY; CDR2 reads SVGAGI. CDR3 size: 15 residues. This chain's CDR3 is CASSYQGSNTGELFF.

This chain links TRBV19 with TRBJ1-5. The CDR3 loop spans 15 amino acids. Looked up from germline, CDR1 is LNHDA and CDR2 is SQIVND (reference sequence). CDR3 in amino acids: CASSRKRLSNQPQHF.

The chain is built from TRBV5-1 and TRBJ1-4; absent DNA, TCRdb's TRBD1 call cannot be checked. The CDR3 is 20 amino acids. CDR1 and CDR2 from the germline V gene are SGHRS and YFSETQ. The CDR3: CASSSSRVSPGGQTSEKLFF.

The rearrangement uses TRBV7-9 and TRBJ2-3; there is no DNA to check the TCRdb D call of TRBD2. The CDR3 loop spans 16 amino acids. The germline CDR1 and CDR2 sequences are SEHNR and FQNEAQ (reference sequence). The CDR3 protein is CASSLVRPKSTDTQYF.